The clone carrying this T cell receptor beta chain was detected only a few times. Antigen specificity is unknown. The sample is drawn from a study of spatial heterogeneity in lung cancer. V was clipped by 5 bases and J by 6 bases, with 16 bases between them. The CDR3 spans 14 residues. From germline, CDR1 is SGHTA and CDR2 FQGTGA. Stated time point: sample taken at primary tumor resection. Sequencing covered unsorted whole RNA taken from tumor, nontumor lung or frozen PBMC. Overall study results and limits: More often at tumor resection than at routine follow-up, ubiquitous expanded tumor TCRs were detected in the blood.

Each CDR3 protein gets one entry after TCRdb re-called the 5' RACE reads with MiXCR. The sample lists roughly 75,000 distinct CDR3 sequences; about an eighth were seen once. The chain combines TRBV7-3 with TRBJ1-2, with D perhaps matching TRBD1 (5 bases). This TCR was recovered from a male donor with early-stage non-small cell lung cancer. The sample here was PBMCs, taken at surgery. CDR3 region: CASSPVAGKDGYTF. CDR3 sequence (DNA): TGTGCCAGCAGCCCAGTGGCAGGGAAGGATGGCTACACCTTC.